The present entry profiles one TCR beta chain with its context. Time point described: recipient sample about 28 days before transplant, after cytoreduction. Profiled with immunoSEQ multiplex PCR; TCRdb holds only in-frame clones, not every one. The sample consists of 26,000 or so clones, around 82% of them appearing once. This specimen belongs to a study of T cell clonotyping in hematopoietic cell transplantation. In germline, CDR1 is SGHVS, CDR2 FQNEAQ. Trimming removed 1 base at V and 4 bases at J, with 16 bases between. The CDR3 runs to 16 residues. V gene TRBV7-8 combines with J gene TRBJ1-2, with D unclear. This TCR came from a man aged 35-49 years with acute myeloid leukemia. Some clones in this sample may be carry-over from other donors' samples. The source material was peripheral blood mononuclear cells, sampled before stem cell transplant. The CDR3 DNA sequence: TGTGCCAGCAGCTTAGTAGAGCAGGCATCTATCTATGGCTACACCTTC. This translates into CASSLVEQASIYGYTF.